This is a list of T cell receptor beta chains from one sample in a study of blood T cells in healthy people across ages. TCRdb called the 5' RACE reads again in MiXCR, with one record for every CDR3 protein. The sample shows hundreds of thousands of distinct CDR3 sequences, 25% to 35% of them seen only once. Material: blood. The source is a woman older than 75 in good health. Both conserved end residues are part of each CDR3. A D gene is named only where the DNA matches it firmly. Clone size, where shown, is once, few, many, or a class for clones that have expanded.

TGTGCCAGCACCCAGAGGGACAGGGGGAGTAACTATGGCTACACCTTC,CASTQRDRGSNYGYTF,many,TRBD1,TRBV6-6,TRBJ1-2
TGTGCCAGCAGCCCCGGACAGGGGGGTCCGTTTGAAGAGACCCAGTACTTC,CASSPGQGGPFEETQYF,NA,TRBD1,TRBV11-3,TRBJ2-5
TGTGCCAGCAGAGGTAGCGGGGGGCTGACTGGGGCCAACGTCCTGACTTTC,CASRGSGGLTGANVLTF,many,TRBD2,TRBV6-6,TRBJ2-6
TGTGCCAGCAGCTATGCTAGCGGGAGTCAAACAGATACGCAGTATTTT,CASSYASGSQTDTQYF,NA,TRBD2,TRBV7-2,TRBJ2-3
TGTGCCAGCAGTTTTAGGGGACAGGAGAATCAGCCCCAGCATTTT,CASSFRGQENQPQHF,few,TRBD1,TRBV6-5,TRBJ1-5
TGCGCCAGCACCCTGGACTCTGGGGCCAACGTCCTGACTTTC,CASTLDSGANVLTF,once,NA,TRBV5-1,TRBJ2-6
TGCGCCAGCAGCCCGGACCCCCCTGGGGGGGACTACGAGCAGTACTTC,CASSPDPPGGDYEQYF,NA,TRBD2,TRBV4-1,TRBJ2-7
TGTGCCAGCAGCCGTGTAAGGGGCTACAATGAGCAGTTCTTC,CASSRVRGYNEQFF,few,NA,TRBV3-1,TRBJ2-1
TGCGCCAGCAGCTTGGTGGGGGACAGGTTGTATTTT,CASSLVGDRLYF,NA,TRBD1,TRBV5-1,TRBJ2-3
TGTGCCAGCAGCGTAGCGGCTAGCGGGAGTCCCTACGAGCAGTACTTC,CASSVAASGSPYEQYF,NA,TRBD2,TRBV9,TRBJ2-7
TGCAGCGTTGGGGGAGCGACAGTGTACGAGCAGTACTTC,CSVGGATVYEQYF,many,NA,TRBV29-1,TRBJ2-7
TGTGCCAGCAGCCAAGGGAGCGCCACTGGGGGACAGTACTTC,CASSQGSATGGQYF,many,NA,TRBV4-2,TRBJ2-5
TGCGCCAGCAGCCAACAACAGGGACCAGATACGCAGTATTTT,CASSQQQGPDTQYF,many,NA,TRBV4-1,TRBJ2-3
TGTGCCAGCAGCCAAGATGGGGCTAGCGGGAAAGAGACCCAGTACTTC,CASSQDGASGKETQYF,many,TRBD2,TRBV3-1,TRBJ2-5
TGTGCCAGTAGTACCCCTTTTGGGGGGGCAGATGAGCAGTTCTTC,CASSTPFGGADEQFF,NA,NA,TRBV19,TRBJ2-1
TGCGCCAGCAGCCAAGTTTCAGACAGCATCTATGGCTACACCTTC,CASSQVSDSIYGYTF,many,NA,TRBV4-1,TRBJ1-2
TGCAGTGCTAGAGGGAAAATGTGGCAGGGGGCATGGAATCAGCCCCAGCATTTT,CSARGKMWQGAWNQPQHF,NA,TRBD1,TRBV20-1,TRBJ1-5
TGTGCCAGCAGCTCCAGTCACAGGGGCGGCGAATATGGCTACACCTTC,CASSSSHRGGEYGYTF,many,TRBD1,TRBV7-2,TRBJ1-2
TGTGCCAGCAGCCCTACAGGAGTGAGCGCAGATACGCAGTATTTT,CASSPTGVSADTQYF,NA,NA,TRBV12-3/TRBV12-4,TRBJ2-3
TGCGCCAGCAGCTTGACAGGGGGCGCGGGCCAGCCCCAGCATTTT,CASSLTGGAGQPQHF,few,TRBD1,TRBV5-1,TRBJ1-5
TGCGCCAGCAGCCCGGACATCGGTGAGCAGTTCTTC,CASSPDIGEQFF,many,NA,TRBV5-1,TRBJ2-1
TGTGCCAGCAGTTTGGTTCTGGGGGCCTACTCTGGAAACACCATATATTTT,CASSLVLGAYSGNTIYF,few,NA,TRBV12-3/TRBV12-4,TRBJ1-3
TGTGCCAGCAGCCAGGGACAGGTCACCTACGAGCAGTACTTC,CASSQGQVTYEQYF,many,TRBD1,TRBV7-9,TRBJ2-7